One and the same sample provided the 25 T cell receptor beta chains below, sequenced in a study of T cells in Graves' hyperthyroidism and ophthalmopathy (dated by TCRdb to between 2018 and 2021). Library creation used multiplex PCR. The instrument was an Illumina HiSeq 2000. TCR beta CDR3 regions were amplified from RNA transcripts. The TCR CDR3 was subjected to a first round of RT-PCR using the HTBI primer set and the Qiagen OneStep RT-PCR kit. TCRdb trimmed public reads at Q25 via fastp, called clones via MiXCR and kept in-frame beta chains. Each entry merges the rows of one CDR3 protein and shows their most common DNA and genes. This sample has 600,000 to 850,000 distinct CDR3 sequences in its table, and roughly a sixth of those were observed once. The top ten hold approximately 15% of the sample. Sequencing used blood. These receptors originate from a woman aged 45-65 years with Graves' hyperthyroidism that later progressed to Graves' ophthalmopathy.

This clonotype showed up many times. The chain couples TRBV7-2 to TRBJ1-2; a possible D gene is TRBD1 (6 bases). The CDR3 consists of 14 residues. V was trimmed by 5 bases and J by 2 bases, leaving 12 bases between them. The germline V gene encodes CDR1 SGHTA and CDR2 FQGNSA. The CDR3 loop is CASSPSQGNYGYTF. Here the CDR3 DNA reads TGTGCCAGCAGCCCGTCTCAGGGGAACTATGGCTACACCTTC.

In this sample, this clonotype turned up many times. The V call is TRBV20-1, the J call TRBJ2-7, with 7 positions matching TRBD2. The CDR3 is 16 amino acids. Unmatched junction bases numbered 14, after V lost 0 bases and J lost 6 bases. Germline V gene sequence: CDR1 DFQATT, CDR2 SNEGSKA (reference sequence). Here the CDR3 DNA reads TGCAGTGCTAGAGATCCCCGAGCGGGGCTGGCACCCGAGCAGTACTTC. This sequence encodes CSARDPRAGLAPEQYF.

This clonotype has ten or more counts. The CDR3 nucleotides read TGCAGCGTTCAATCGCAGGGGAGGGGCACTGAAGCTTTCTTT. Translation gives CSVQSQGRGTEAFF. The V gene is TRBV29-1, the J gene TRBJ1-1; perhaps TRBD1 as D (6 bases). Deletions cut 5 bases from V and 4 bases from J, with 17 bases between. Germline values: CDR1 SQVTM, CDR2 ANQGSEA. This CDR3 is 14 amino acids long.

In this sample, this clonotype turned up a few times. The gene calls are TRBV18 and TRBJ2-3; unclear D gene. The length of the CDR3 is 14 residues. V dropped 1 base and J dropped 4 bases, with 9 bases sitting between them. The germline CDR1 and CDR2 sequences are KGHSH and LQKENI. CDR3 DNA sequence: TGTGCCAGCTCACCACGCAGCGACGCAGATACGCAGTATTTT. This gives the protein CASSPRSDADTQYF.

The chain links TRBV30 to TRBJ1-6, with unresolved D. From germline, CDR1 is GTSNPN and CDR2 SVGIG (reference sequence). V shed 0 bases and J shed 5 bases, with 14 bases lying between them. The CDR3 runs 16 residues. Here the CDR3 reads CAWSVTGVVDNSPLHF. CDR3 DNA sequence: TGTGCCTGGAGTGTAACCGGGGTTGTAGATAATTCACCCCTCCACTTT. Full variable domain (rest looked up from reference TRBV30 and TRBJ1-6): SQTIHQWPATLVQPVGSPLSLECTVEGTSNPNLYWYRQAAGRGLQLLFYSVGIGQISSEVPQNLSASRPQDRQFILSSKKLLLSDSGFYLCAWSVTGVVDNSPLHFGNGTRLTVT.

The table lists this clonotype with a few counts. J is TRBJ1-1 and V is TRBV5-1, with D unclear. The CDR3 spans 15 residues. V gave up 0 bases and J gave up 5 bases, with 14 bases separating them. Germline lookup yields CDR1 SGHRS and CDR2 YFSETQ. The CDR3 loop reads CASSLERGRRTEAFF. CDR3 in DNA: TGCGCCAGCAGCTTGGAACGGGGTCGAAGAACTGAAGCTTTCTTT.

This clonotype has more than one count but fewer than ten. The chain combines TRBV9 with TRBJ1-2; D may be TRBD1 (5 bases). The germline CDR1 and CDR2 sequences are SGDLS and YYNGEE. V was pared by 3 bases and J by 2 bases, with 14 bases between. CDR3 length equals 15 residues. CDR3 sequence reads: CASSARGDLNYGYTF. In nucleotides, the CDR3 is TGTGCCAGCAGCGCACGTGGGGACCTGAACTATGGCTACACCTTC.

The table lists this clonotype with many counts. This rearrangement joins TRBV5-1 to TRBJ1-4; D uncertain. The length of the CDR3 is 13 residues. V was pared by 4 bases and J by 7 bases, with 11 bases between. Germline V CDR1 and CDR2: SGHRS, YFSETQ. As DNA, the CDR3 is TGCGCCAGCAGCGGGATCGAAGGTGAAAAACTGTTTTTT. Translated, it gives CASSGIEGEKLFF.

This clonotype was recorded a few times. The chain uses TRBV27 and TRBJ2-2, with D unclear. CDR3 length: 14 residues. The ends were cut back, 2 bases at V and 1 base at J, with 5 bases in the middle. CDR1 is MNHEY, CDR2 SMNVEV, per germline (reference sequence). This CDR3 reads CASSLRQNTGELFF. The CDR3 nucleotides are TGTGCCAGCAGTTTACGGCAGAACACCGGGGAGCTGTTTTTT.

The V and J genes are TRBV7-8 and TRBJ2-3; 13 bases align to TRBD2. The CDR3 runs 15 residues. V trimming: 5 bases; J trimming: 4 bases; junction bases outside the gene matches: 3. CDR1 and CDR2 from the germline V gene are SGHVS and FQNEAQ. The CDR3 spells CASSTTSGGADTQYF. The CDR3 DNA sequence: TGTGCCAGCAGCACTACTAGCGGGGGGGCAGATACGCAGTATTTT.

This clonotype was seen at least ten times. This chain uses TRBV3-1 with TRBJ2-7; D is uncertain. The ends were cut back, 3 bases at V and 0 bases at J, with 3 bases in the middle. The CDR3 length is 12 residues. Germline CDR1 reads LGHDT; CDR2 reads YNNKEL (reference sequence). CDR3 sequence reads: CASSHSSYEQYF. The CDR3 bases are TGTGCCAGCAGCCATAGCTCCTACGAGCAGTACTTC.

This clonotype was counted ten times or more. The CDR3 nucleotides are TGTGCCAGCAGTCCTCAGACAGGGTCCTACGAGCAGTACTTC. Its protein is CASSPQTGSYEQYF. This sequence joins TRBV27 and TRBJ2-7, with 7 bases lining up with TRBD1. The junction had 5 bases not matched to a gene; V was cut back by 5 bases and J by 1 base. Germline V gives CDR1 MNHEY, CDR2 SMNVEV (reference sequence). The CDR3 contains 14 residues.

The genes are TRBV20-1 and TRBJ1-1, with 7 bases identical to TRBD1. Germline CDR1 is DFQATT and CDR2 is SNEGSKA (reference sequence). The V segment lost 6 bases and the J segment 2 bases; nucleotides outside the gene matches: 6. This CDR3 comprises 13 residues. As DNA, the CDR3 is TGCAGTGCCCGGGGACAGTTTAACACTGAAGCTTTCTTT. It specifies CSARGQFNTEAFF.

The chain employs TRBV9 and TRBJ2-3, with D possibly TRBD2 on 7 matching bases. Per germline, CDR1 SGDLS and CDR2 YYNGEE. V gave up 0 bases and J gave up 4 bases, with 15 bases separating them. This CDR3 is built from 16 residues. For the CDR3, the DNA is TGTGCCAGCAGCGTAGGGTCGAGGGGGGGAGCAGATACGCAGTATTTT. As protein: CASSVGSRGGADTQYF.

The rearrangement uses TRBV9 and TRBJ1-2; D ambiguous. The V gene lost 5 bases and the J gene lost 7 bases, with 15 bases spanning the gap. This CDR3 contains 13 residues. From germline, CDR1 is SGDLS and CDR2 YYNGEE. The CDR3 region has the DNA TGTGCCAGCAGTCAAACAGACGGGTCTGGCTACACCTTC. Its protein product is CASSQTDGSGYTF.

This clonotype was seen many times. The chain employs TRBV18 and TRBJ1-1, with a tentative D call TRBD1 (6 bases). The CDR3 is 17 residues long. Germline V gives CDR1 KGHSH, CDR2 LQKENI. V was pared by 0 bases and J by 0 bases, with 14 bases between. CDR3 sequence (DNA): TGTGCCAGCTCACCACCGTTCACAGACAGGATGAACACTGAAGCTTTCTTT. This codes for CASSPPFTDRMNTEAFF.

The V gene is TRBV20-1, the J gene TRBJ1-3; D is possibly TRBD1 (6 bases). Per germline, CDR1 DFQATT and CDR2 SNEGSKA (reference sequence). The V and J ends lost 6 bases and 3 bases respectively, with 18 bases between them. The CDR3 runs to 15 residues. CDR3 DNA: TGCAGTGCCACCCCCGGACAGTACCTTGGAAACACCATATATTTT. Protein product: CSATPGQYLGNTIYF.

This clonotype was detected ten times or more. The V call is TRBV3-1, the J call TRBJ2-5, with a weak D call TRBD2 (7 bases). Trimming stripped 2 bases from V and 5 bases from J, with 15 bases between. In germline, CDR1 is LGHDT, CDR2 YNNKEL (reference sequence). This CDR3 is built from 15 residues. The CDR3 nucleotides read TGTGCCAGCAGCCAACCTCCGGGGGGCACGGAGACCCAGTACTTC. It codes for CASSQPPGGTETQYF.

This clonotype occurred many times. This CDR3 is CASSVEGRGGGSPLHF. As DNA, the CDR3 is TGTGCCAGCAGCGTAGAGGGCAGGGGGGGTGGTTCACCCCTCCACTTT. The rearrangement joins TRBV9 to TRBJ1-6, with 7 bases aligning to TRBD1. Trimming removed 0 bases from V and 9 bases from J; junction bases left unmatched: 9. Looked up from germline, CDR1 is SGDLS and CDR2 is YYNGEE. This CDR3 has 16 amino acids. Combining the CDR3 with reference TRBV9 and TRBJ1-6 gives the whole variable domain DSGVTQTPKHLITATGQRVTLRCSPRSGDLSVYWYQQSLDQGLQFLIQYYNGEERAKGNILERFSAQQFPDLHSELNLSSLELGDSALYFCASSVEGRGGGSPLHFGNGTRLTVT.

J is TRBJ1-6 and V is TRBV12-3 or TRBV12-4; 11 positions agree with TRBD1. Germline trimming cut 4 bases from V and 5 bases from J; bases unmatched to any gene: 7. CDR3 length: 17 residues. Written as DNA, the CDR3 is TGTGCCAGCAGTTCCTGGACAGGGGGCGACAATAATTCACCCCTCCACTTT. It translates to CASSSWTGGDNNSPLHF.

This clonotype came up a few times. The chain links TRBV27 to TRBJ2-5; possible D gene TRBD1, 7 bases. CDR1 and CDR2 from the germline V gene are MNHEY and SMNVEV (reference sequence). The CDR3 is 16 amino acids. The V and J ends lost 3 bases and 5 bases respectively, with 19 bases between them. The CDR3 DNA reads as TGTGCCAGCAGTTTTGTACGGACAGGCGGGGAGGAGACCCAGTACTTC. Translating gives CASSFVRTGGEETQYF.

This CDR3 reads CASSHPDTQETQYF. The CDR3 nucleotides read TGTGCCAGCAGTCACCCGGACACCCAAGAGACCCAGTACTTC. This chain joins TRBV6-5 and TRBJ2-5; a possible D gene is TRBD1 (5 bases). CDR1 is MNHEY and CDR2 is SVGAGI in the germline V gene. The CDR3 has 14 amino acids. The V and J ends lost 5 bases and 1 base respectively, with 11 bases between them.

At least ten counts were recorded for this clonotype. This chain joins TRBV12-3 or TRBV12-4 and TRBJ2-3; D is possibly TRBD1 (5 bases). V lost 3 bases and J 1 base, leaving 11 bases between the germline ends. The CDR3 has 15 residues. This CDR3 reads CASSFAGQRTDTQYF. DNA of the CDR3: TGTGCCAGCAGTTTTGCTGGACAACGCACAGATACGCAGTATTTT.

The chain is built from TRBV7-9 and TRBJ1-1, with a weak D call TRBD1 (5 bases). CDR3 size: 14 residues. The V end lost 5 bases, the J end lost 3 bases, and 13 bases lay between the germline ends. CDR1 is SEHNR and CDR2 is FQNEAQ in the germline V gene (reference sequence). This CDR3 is CASSPIMGDTEAFF. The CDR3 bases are TGTGCCAGCAGCCCAATCATGGGGGACACTGAAGCTTTCTTT.

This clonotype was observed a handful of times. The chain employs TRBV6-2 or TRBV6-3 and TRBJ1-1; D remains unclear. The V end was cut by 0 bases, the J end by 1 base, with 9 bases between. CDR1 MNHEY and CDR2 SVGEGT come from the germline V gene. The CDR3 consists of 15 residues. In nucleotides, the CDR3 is TGTGCCAGCAGTTACTCAGCGACCCCGAACACTGAAGCTTTCTTT. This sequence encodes CASSYSATPNTEAFF.